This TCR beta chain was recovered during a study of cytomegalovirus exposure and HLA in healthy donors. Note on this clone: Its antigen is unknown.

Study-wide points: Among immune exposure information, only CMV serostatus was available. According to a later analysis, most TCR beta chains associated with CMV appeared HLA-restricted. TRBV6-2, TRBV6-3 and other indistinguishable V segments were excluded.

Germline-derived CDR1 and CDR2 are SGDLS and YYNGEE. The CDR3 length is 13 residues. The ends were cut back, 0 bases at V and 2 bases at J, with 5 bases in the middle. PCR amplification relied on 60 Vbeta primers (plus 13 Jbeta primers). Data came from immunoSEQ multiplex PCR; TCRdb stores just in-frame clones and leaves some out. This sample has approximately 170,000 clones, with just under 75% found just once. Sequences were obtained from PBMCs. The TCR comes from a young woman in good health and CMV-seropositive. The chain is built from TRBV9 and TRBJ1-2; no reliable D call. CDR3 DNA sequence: TGTGCCAGCAGCGTAGTGGAGAACTATGGCTACACCTTC. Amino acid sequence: CASSVVENYGYTF.